Described below is a single TCR beta chain sequence and its context. Its antigen remains undetermined. Base-call qualities are not available, and no considerably larger clone is one nucleotide away. Trimming leaves V shorter by 5 bases and J shorter by 7 bases, with the junction holding 6 bases beyond the gene matches. CDR1 SGHTA and CDR2 FQGTGA were looked up in the germline V gene. From cysteine to phenylalanine, the CDR3 is 13 amino acids long. Only the CDR3 DNA is retained, 39 bases long and in frame from the first base. This sample is drawn from a study of long-term antiretroviral therapy in people with HIV (dated by TCRdb to 2022 to 2024). In the study overall: The earliest samples were collected approximately a decade before the 2015 WHO recommendation for immediate ART, a period when ART was typically delayed until CD4 counts fell. No cross-contamination during QIAcube processing was seen in test extractions of a monoclonal T-cell line run alongside 33 polyclonal samples. About 35% of the 30 participants with HIV were female. A retrospective serial study tested whether changes in peripheral blood TRB repertoire composition and diversity were associated with ART initiation and durable HIV suppression. From 30 to 35 adults with confirmed HIV infection, the cohort provided fewer than 200 cryopreserved PBMC samples, gathered serially across a mean of about six years (range 1-12).

The immunoSEQ hsTCRB v3.0 assay was used at survey level resolution for TRB variable region sequencing. The target sequencing depth for TRB was about 40,000-55,000 T-cell genomes per sample. TRB libraries were pooled and sequenced on an Illumina MiSeq using a v3 150-cycle kit. Under the source paper's analysis protocol: Analysis of repertoires was carried out in R inside a reproducible Nextflow workflow spanning QC, data transformation and analysis. LymphoSeq2, an R package for AIRR-Seq data exploration, was used to implement custom analyses. Four samples that produced fewer than 5000 total TRB sequences were removed, so 150 to 200 HIV repertoires were analyzed. Of the 188 retained HIV repertoires, some 60 were collected before and more than 120 after ART initiation. Repertoires were downsampled to 5000 TRB nucleotide sequences, with summary statistics averaged over 100 downsampling iterations. Only TRB sequences with CDR3 regions of at least seven amino acids were retained for analysis. Two measures captured diversity: a Shannon entropy-derived clonality score and the Gini coefficient. In repertoire networks, the top 5000 CDR3 amino acid sequences were linked whenever an edit distance of one separated two sequences. For TRB CDR3 amino acid sequences, GLIPH2 was used to predict antigen specificity groups and MHC restriction. CDR3 amino acid sequences were matched against VDJdb and McPAS-TCR to flag known CMV, EBV, HIV or tissue antigen associations. Pre-ART, post-ART and control groups were compared with Wilcoxon signed-rank tests and Holm-Bonferroni correction. Entries here come from immuneACCESS through TCRdb and include only in-frame sequences with V and J called. Some clones fail to appear in such tables; in the studies checked, an unresolved V gene covers under half of the shortfall, and the cause of the remainder is unknown. V and J calls and clone size are as listed in that table; D and trimming were resolved from the DNA. Recorded for this sample are fewer than 30,000 clones; nearly 97% of them occurred a single time. Jointly, the top ten make up 8% to 10% of the sample.

What the study reported, not specific to this receptor: Inferences about post-ART repertoire changes are limited because no data were available on ART adherence, viral resistance or therapy changes. Limited PBMC availability meant only the TCR beta chain was sequenced, without alpha chain pairing. A significant increase in TRB diversity was found to be associated with ART initiation, although TRB diversity was observed to remain significantly below that of transplant donor controls even after long-term ART. The samples span the years 2004 to 2017, and the ART regimens used at that time may not be as effective as current regimens. Expanded TRB clones identified before ART initiation dominated the repertoire across all time points, though the dominance fluctuated and decreased in many PLHIV after ART. Compared with controls, HIV repertoires had narrower CDR3 length ranges, and the network structure pointed to an antigen-experienced repertoire that shifted only slightly toward naive after ART. Unsorted PBMC were profiled instead of sorted CD4+ and CD8+ T cells because pre-ART samples had limited cell numbers.

To be included, a participant needed at least one PBMC sample from before ART initiation plus at least two post-ART samples. All participants with HIV were treated in the United States of America. Before DNA extraction, cryopreserved samples containing roughly 1-11 million PBMC were thawed and washed. At the time of the earliest PBMC sample, participants with HIV were aged between roughly 20 and 60 years. PBMC samples were contributed by each participant from 1-4 timepoints before ART initiation and 2-8 timepoints after ART initiation, with a median of 7 samples. Serial HIV viral load, CD4+ T-cell count, ART history and demographic data were obtained for every participant. Using a Qiagen kit on a QIAcube, genomic DNA was extracted from unsorted PBMC, with samples processed in batches of 12.

The chain was built from TRBV7-3 and TRBJ2-7, with 9 middle bases fitting TRBD2. Here the sequenced sample was unsorted PBMCs, taken 5.3 years after starting antiretroviral therapy. The receptor was derived from a man under 40 with HIV. The CDR3 region reads CASSILSGSEQYF. The nucleotides are TGTGCCAGCAGCATCCTTAGCGGGAGTGAGCAGTACTTC.